These 19 T cell receptor beta chains originate from one sample sequenced in a study of blood T cell repertoires in COVID-19. Sequencing was performed with immunoSEQ multiplex PCR; in TCRdb, only in-frame clones are kept and a portion is missing. The sample consists of roughly 480,000 clones, nearly 90% of them appearing once. The sequencing input was peripheral blood. These receptors were collected from a man between 18 and 29 years old with COVID-19, enrolled during active disease.

This rearrangement joins TRBV5-8 to TRBJ2-5; 8 bases line up with TRBD1. The length of the CDR3 is 16 residues. The germline V gene encodes CDR1 SGHTS and CDR2 YDEGEE. The V and J ends lost 3 bases and 1 base, in that order; junction bases with no gene match: 8. As DNA, the CDR3 is TGTGCCAGCAGCTCTAGGACAGGGAAGGTCCAAGAGACCCAGTACTTC. Encoded protein: CASSSRTGKVQETQYF.

The CDR3 sequence is CATSDLPQTGSSEQFF. The CDR3 region has the DNA TGTGCCACCAGTGATTTGCCCCAGACAGGGTCAAGCGAGCAGTTCTTC. This chain connects TRBV24-1 to TRBJ2-1; TRBD1 aligns across 7 bases. Trimming cost V 0 bases and J 10 bases; bases outside gene matches: 11. Germline CDR1 is KGHDR and CDR2 is SFDVKD. The CDR3 covers 16 residues.

As regards this clone: Sequence at one end of the junction differs from germline and may be a read error. The V gene is TRBV2, the J gene TRBJ2-5; tentative D call: TRBD2 (6 bases). Germline V gives CDR1 SNHLY, CDR2 FYNNEI. This CDR3 has 10 residues. CDR3 bases: TGTGCCAGCGGAGGGACTTACGGAGACTTC. Its protein is CASGGTYGDF. Looking up the rest from reference TRBV2 and TRBJ2-5 gives the full variable domain: EPEVTQTPSHQVTQMGQEVILRCVPISNHLYFYWYRQILGQKVEFLVSFYNNEISEKSEIFDDQFSVERPDGSNFTLKIRSTKLEDSAMYFCASGGTYGDFGPGTRLLVL.

CDR3 in DNA: TGTGCCAGCAGCTGGGGCTCTCGGGAGGGAAACAATGAGCAGTTCTTC. It is translated as CASSWGSREGNNEQFF. The chain employs TRBV5-4 and TRBJ2-1; 8 bases line up with TRBD2. There are 16 residues in the CDR3. Germline V gene lookup returns CDR1 SGHNT and CDR2 YYREEE (reference sequence). V dropped 3 bases and J dropped 5; count of bases not matched to a gene: 10. Using reference TRBV5-4 and TRBJ2-1 for the parts outside the CDR3, the full variable domain is ETGVTQSPTHLIKTRGQQVTLRCSSQSGHNTVSWYQQALGQGPQFIFQYYREEENGRGNFPPRFSGLQFPNYSSELNVNALELDDSALYLCASSWGSREGNNEQFFGPGTRLTVL.

V gene TRBV12-3 or TRBV12-4 combines with J gene TRBJ1-5; TRBD1 might be the D (5 bases). The CDR3 has 13 amino acids. Trimming shortened V by 5 bases and J by 4 bases, and 9 bases separated the two germline ends. The CDR3 spells CASSPRQNQPQHF. As DNA, the CDR3 is TGTGCCAGCAGTCCAAGACAGAATCAGCCCCAGCATTTT.

This clone occurred once. The gene calls are TRBV3-1 (or the pseudogene TRBV3-2) and TRBJ2-2; TRBD1 aligns across 8 bases. This CDR3 is 14 amino acids long. Germline values: CDR1 LGHDT, CDR2 YNNKEL (reference sequence). After removal of 2 bases from V and 5 bases from J, the junction contained 1 base not matched to a gene. The CDR3 DNA reads as TGTGCCAGCAGCCAACGGACAGGGACCGGGGAGCTGTTTTTT. This codes for CASSQRTGTGELFF.

This chain links TRBV6-5 with TRBJ2-7; 10 bases are a match to TRBD2. The junction had 3 bases not matched to a gene; V was cut back by 7 bases and J by 3 bases. Germline V gene sequence: CDR1 MNHEY, CDR2 SVGAGI. CDR3 size: 13 residues. CDR3 protein: CASKERGGYEQYF. Here the CDR3 DNA reads TGTGCCAGCAAAGAGCGGGGGGGCTACGAGCAGTACTTC.

CDR3 loop: CASSWTGGTEAFF. The CDR3 bases are TGTGCCAGCAGCTGGACAGGGGGCACTGAAGCTTTCTTT. V is TRBV12-3 or TRBV12-4 and J is TRBJ1-1, with TRBD1 identical over 10 bases. The length of the CDR3 is 13 residues. The V gene end was trimmed by 6 bases and the J gene end by 4 bases; junction bases not matched to a gene: 2.

This clone has a handful of counts. J is TRBJ1-2 and V is TRBV7-9, with a possible D match to TRBD1 (5 bases). Per the germline V gene, CDR1 is SEHNR and CDR2 is FQNEAQ (reference sequence). This CDR3 has 13 amino acids. V shed 1 base and J shed 7 bases, with 10 bases lying between them. The CDR3 DNA sequence: TGTGCCAGCAGCTTAGATAGGCAGGGTGGCTACACCTTC. Translated: CASSLDRQGGYTF.

The rearrangement uses TRBV6-5 and TRBJ2-5; TRBD1 matches at 8 bases. The ends lost 5 bases at V and 5 bases at J; junction bases unmatched: 7. CDR1 is MNHEY, CDR2 SVGAGI, per germline. The CDR3 has 14 residues. CDR3 loop: CASSKDRDLETQYF. The CDR3 DNA reads TGTGCCAGCAGTAAGGACAGGGATTTGGAGACCCAGTACTTC.

The chain links TRBV27 to TRBJ1-1; D call uncertain. V lost 5 bases, J lost 5 bases, and 9 bases lay in between. Germline V gene sequence: CDR1 MNHEY, CDR2 SMNVEV (reference sequence). The CDR3 length is 12 residues. The CDR3 loop reads CASSATRTEAFF. As DNA, the CDR3 is TGTGCCAGCAGTGCCACGCGGACTGAAGCTTTCTTT.

The chain combines TRBV10-3 with TRBJ1-5, with TRBD1 matching over 9 bases. The CDR3 loop spans 15 amino acids. V was pared by 6 bases and J by 3 bases, with 6 bases of the junction left unmatched. The germline V gene has CDR1 ENHRY and CDR2 SYGVKD. The CDR3 DNA sequence: TGTGCCATCAGGGGACAGGGAGGGGACAATCAGCCCCAGCATTTT. It specifies CAIRGQGGDNQPQHF.

The gene calls are TRBV7-9 and TRBJ1-1; D is perhaps TRBD1 (6 bases). Germline CDR1 reads SEHNR; CDR2 reads FQNEAQ (reference sequence). Trimming removed 0 bases at V and 5 bases at J, with 13 bases between. The CDR3 is 15 amino acids. DNA for the CDR3: TGTGCCAGCAGCTTAGCGCTTGGGGGCCATACTGAAGCTTTCTTT. Translated: CASSLALGGHTEAFF.

The chain carries TRBV5-4 and TRBJ2-7; 9 bases match TRBD1. From germline, CDR1 is SGHNT and CDR2 YYREEE (reference sequence). The CDR3 is 14 residues long. V shed 6 bases, J shed 4 bases, and the junction held 8 bases outside the gene matches. The DNA of the CDR3 is TGTGCCAGCAATTGGGACAGGGATTCTTACGAGCAGTACTTC. Amino acid sequence: CASNWDRDSYEQYF.

The chain joins TRBV5-4 to TRBJ2-7; 7 bases agree with TRBD2. V gave up 4 bases and J gave up 4 bases; unmatched junction bases: 14. The CDR3 is 16 amino acids. Germline CDR1 SGHNT, CDR2 YYREEE (reference sequence). CDR3 sequence (DNA): TGTGCCAGCAGCCCTACGCCACTAGCGAGTAGATACGAGCAGTACTTC. This sequence encodes CASSPTPLASRYEQYF.

This clone was seen a few times. The chain links TRBV7-9 to TRBJ2-5; 12 bases align to TRBD2. The CDR3 covers 18 residues. V lost 6 bases and J lost 2; bases outside the gene matches: 13. Germline V lookup: CDR1 SEHNR, CDR2 FQNEAQ (reference sequence). The CDR3 loop reads CASSLPPRLAGEQETQYF. Here the CDR3 DNA reads TGTGCCAGCAGTCTGCCCCCAAGACTAGCGGGAGAACAAGAGACCCAGTACTTC.

The chain is built from TRBV5-8 and TRBJ2-7; a weak D match, TRBD1 (6 bases). Trimming shortened V by 1 base and J by 1 base, and 9 bases separated the two germline ends. The CDR3 loop spans 14 amino acids. Germline CDR1 reads SGHTS; CDR2 reads YDEGEE. The CDR3 region has the DNA TGTGCCAGCAGCTTGACCGGGACATCCTACGAGCAGTACTTC. Amino acids: CASSLTGTSYEQYF.

The J gene is TRBJ2-2, the V gene TRBV18, with TRBD2 matching over 7 bases. CDR3 length equals 18 residues. Germline CDR1 is KGHSH and CDR2 is LQKENI. The junction had 9 bases not matched to a gene; V was cut back by 2 bases and J by 0 bases. CDR3 nucleotide sequence: TGTGCCAGCTCACCATTAAACAGCGGGGCGACGAACACCGGGGAGCTGTTTTTT. It is translated as CASSPLNSGATNTGELFF.

This rearrangement joins TRBV19 to TRBJ1-6; D unresolved. There are 15 residues in the CDR3. Germline V gives CDR1 LNHDA, CDR2 SQIVND (reference sequence). Trimming stripped 0 bases from V and 11 bases from J, with 14 bases between. The CDR3 DNA reads as TGTGCCAGTAGTATAGACAGGTCGACACCACCACCCCTCCACTTT. It is translated as CASSIDRSTPPPLHF. The variable domain in full, completed from reference TRBV19 and TRBJ1-6, reads DGGITQSPKYLFRKEGQNVTLSCEQNLNHDAMYWYRQDPGQGLRLIYYSQIVNDFQKGDIAEGYSVSREKKESFPLTVTSAQKNPTAFYLCASSIDRSTPPPLHFGNGTRLTVT.